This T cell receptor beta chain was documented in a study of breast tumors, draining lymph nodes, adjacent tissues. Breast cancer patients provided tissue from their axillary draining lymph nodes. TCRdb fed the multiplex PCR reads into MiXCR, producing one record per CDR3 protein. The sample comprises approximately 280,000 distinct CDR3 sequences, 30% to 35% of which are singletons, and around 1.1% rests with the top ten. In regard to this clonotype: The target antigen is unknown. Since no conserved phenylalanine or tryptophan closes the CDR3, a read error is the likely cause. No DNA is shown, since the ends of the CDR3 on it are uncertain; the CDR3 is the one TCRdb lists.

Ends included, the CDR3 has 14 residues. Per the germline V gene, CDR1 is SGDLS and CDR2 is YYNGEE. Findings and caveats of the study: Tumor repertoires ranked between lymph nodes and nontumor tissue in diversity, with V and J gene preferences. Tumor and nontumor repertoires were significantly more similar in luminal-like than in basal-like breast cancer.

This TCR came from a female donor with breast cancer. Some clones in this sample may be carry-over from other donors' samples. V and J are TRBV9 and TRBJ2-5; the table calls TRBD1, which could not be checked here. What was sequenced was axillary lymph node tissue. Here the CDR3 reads CASSGGDRGQTQSL.